This T cell receptor beta chain was sequenced in a study of cytomegalovirus exposure and HLA in healthy donors. Germline V CDR1 and CDR2: MGHDK, SYGVNS. The CDR3 totals 16 residues. Trimming removed 4 bases from V and 2 bases from J; junction bases left unmatched: 9. The table lists this clone with a count of one. 13 Jbeta primers and 60 Vbeta primers were used for the PCR. Measured with immunoSEQ multiplex PCR; TCRdb has only the in-frame clones, and not every one. Here the sample spans 110,000 to 150,000 clones, approximately 81% being singletons. The chain is built from TRBV25-1 and TRBJ2-5; 8 positions match TRBD1. The sequencing sample was made of PBMCs. The source is a boy younger than 10 in good health and CMV-seronegative. CDR3 region: CASSARQGRFQETQYF. The CDR3 nucleotides read TGTGCCAGCAGTGCCCGACAGGGGCGTTTTCAAGAGACCCAGTACTTC.